Shown below are 8 T cell receptor beta chains from a single sample sequenced in a study of blood T cell repertoires in COVID-19. TCRdb's table, derived via immunoSEQ multiplex PCR, lists solely in-frame clones and lacks some. The sample records 200,000 to 300,000 clones, approximately 86% being singletons. The sequenced material came from peripheral blood. The source of these receptors is a human donor in a cohort sampled during active COVID-19.

The chain couples TRBV12-3 or TRBV12-4 to TRBJ1-4; D not resolved. The V gene lost 6 bases and the J gene lost 2 bases, with 7 bases spanning the gap. The length of the CDR3 is 13 residues. This CDR3 reads CASRDYTNEKLFF. As DNA, the CDR3 is TGTGCCAGCAGGGACTATACTAATGAAAAACTGTTTTTT.

The chain combines TRBV27 with TRBJ2-5; TRBD2 aligns across 7 bases. CDR1 is MNHEY, CDR2 SMNVEV, per germline (reference sequence). The CDR3 runs to 15 residues. J lost 5 bases, V lost 1 base, and 7 bases had no gene match. CDR3 coding DNA: TGTGCCAGCAGTTTATTTCCTAGCGGTCCGGAGACCCAGTACTTC. Residues: CASSLFPSGPETQYF.

The J gene is TRBJ1-5, the V gene TRBV6-5; D remains ambiguous. The CDR3 covers 15 residues. Trimming took 6 bases from V and 0 from J, leaving 12 bases between them. CDR1 and CDR2 (germline): MNHEY, SVGAGI. The CDR3 DNA reads as TGTGCCAGCAGCTACCTCCACTATAGCAATCAGCCCCAGCATTTT. This encodes CASSYLHYSNQPQHF.

This clone showed up just once. The chain joins TRBV28 to TRBJ2-1; 9 bases fit TRBD1. CDR1 and CDR2 (germline): MDHEN, SYDVKM. The CDR3 loop spans 13 amino acids. V gave up 6 bases and J gave up 8 bases; unmatched junction bases: 5. The CDR3 spells CASRDRGRDEQFF. CDR3 nucleotide sequence: TGTGCCAGCAGGGACAGGGGTAGGGATGAGCAGTTCTTC.

The chain carries TRBV28 and TRBJ2-7; 8 bases fit TRBD2. Trimming cost V 7 bases and J 6 bases; bases outside gene matches: 5. The length of the CDR3 is 12 residues. Germline CDR1 MDHEN, CDR2 SYDVKM. The CDR3 protein is CASMPAGVEQYF. CDR3 bases: TGTGCCAGCATGCCAGCGGGAGTCGAGCAGTACTTC.

The chain carries TRBV3-1 (or the pseudogene TRBV3-2) and TRBJ1-2, with 9 bases fitting TRBD1. The germline gives CDR1 LGHDT, CDR2 YNNKEL (reference sequence). The CDR3 is 14 amino acids. The trim removed 4 bases at V and 8 bases at J, leaving 8 bases unmatched. The CDR3 is CASSPGQGSDGYTF. The CDR3 coding sequence is TGTGCCAGCAGCCCGGGACAGGGATCTGACGGCTACACCTTC.

The chain combines TRBV27 with TRBJ1-1; 10 nucleotides line up with TRBD1. CDR3 size: 14 residues. Germline trimming cut 4 bases from V and 5 bases from J; bases unmatched to any gene: 4. Germline V lookup: CDR1 MNHEY, CDR2 SMNVEV (reference sequence). The CDR3 protein is CASSSGQGPTEAFF. DNA for the CDR3: TGTGCCAGCAGTTCGGGACAGGGGCCGACTGAAGCTTTCTTT.

In DNA, the CDR3 is TGTGCCAGTACCATGGGGAGGTGGGATCAGCCCCAGCATTTT. Translated: CASTMGRWDQPQHF. V and J are TRBV19 and TRBJ1-5; D is unresolved. CDR1 is LNHDA and CDR2 is SQIVND in the germline V gene (reference sequence). This CDR3 spans 14 amino acids. The V end was cut by 7 bases, the J end by 5 bases, with 15 bases between. The full variable domain, in which reference TRBV19 and TRBJ1-5 provide the parts outside the CDR3, is DGGITQSPKYLFRKEGQNVTLSCEQNLNHDAMYWYRQDPGQGLRLIYYSQIVNDFQKGDIAEGYSVSREKKESFPLTVTSAQKNPTAFYLCASTMGRWDQPQHFGDGTRLSIL.